The 30 T cell receptor beta chains presented below share a single source sample, sequenced in a study of T cells after yellow fever vaccination. A single record per CDR3 protein comes from TCRdb applying MiXCR to the 5' RACE reads. Of roughly 240,000 distinct CDR3 sequences in the sample, over 6.5% were seen once. The sequences come from CD4+ T cells sorted from PBMCs, collected on the day of the yellow fever booster vaccination. The receptors come from a man aged 30 to 39 who received the YFV17D yellow fever vaccine.

This clonotype showed up just a few times. The chain couples TRBV3-1 to TRBJ2-5; TRBD1 aligns across 9 bases. Germline lookup yields CDR1 LGHDT and CDR2 YNNKEL (reference sequence). There are 14 residues in the CDR3. J lost 13 bases, V lost 5 bases, and 14 bases had no gene match. Here the CDR3 reads CASSNHGTGLRWYF. CDR3 in DNA: TGTGCCAGCAGCAATCACGGGACAGGGCTACGTTGGTACTTC.

V gene TRBV10-3 combines with J gene TRBJ2-7, with D unclear. The V end lost 2 bases, the J end lost 1 base, and 12 bases lay between the germline ends. Germline V lookup: CDR1 ENHRY, CDR2 SYGVKD. The CDR3 runs 15 residues. The CDR3: CAISEGVGISYEQYF. DNA for the CDR3: TGTGCCATCAGTGAGGGCGTCGGAATATCCTACGAGCAGTACTTC.

J is TRBJ2-7 and V is TRBV20-1; TRBD2 agrees at 9 bases. The V and J ends lost 0 bases and 6 bases, in that order; junction bases with no gene match: 12. Germline-derived CDR1 and CDR2 are DFQATT and SNEGSKA (reference sequence). The CDR3 totals 16 residues. The CDR3 sequence is CSARDASGNPDLEQYF. The CDR3 nucleotides are TGCAGTGCTAGAGACGCTAGCGGGAACCCCGACCTCGAGCAGTACTTC.

This clonotype was counted a few times. CDR3 protein: CSVRQTYYTEAFF. The CDR3 coding sequence is TGCAGCGTCCGACAGACCTATTACACTGAAGCTTTCTTT. This chain joins TRBV29-1 and TRBJ1-1; the D gene is possibly TRBD1 (5 bases). V lost 6 bases, J lost 3 bases, and 14 bases lay in between. The CDR3 spans 13 residues. Germline values: CDR1 SQVTM, CDR2 ANQGSEA.

Only a few counts were recorded for this clonotype. The chain recombines TRBV10-1 with TRBJ2-2; D is possibly TRBD2 (6 bases). The CDR3 covers 13 residues. Trimming removed 7 bases at V and 2 bases at J, with 8 bases between. Germline V lookup: CDR1 WNHNN, CDR2 SYGVQD (reference sequence). The CDR3 coding sequence is TGCGCCAGCACCGGGAGAAACACCGGGGAGCTGTTTTTT. Translating gives CASTGRNTGELFF.

This clonotype is a singleton in its sample. CDR3 bases: TGTGCCTGCACCAAAAGGGGGTCCTCCTACGAGCAGTACTTC. It encodes CACTKRGSSYEQYF. The gene calls are TRBV5-6 and TRBJ2-7; D perhaps matches TRBD1 (6 bases). V was pared by 10 bases and J by 0 bases, with 17 bases between. This CDR3 has 14 amino acids. Germline CDR1 and CDR2: SGHDT and YYEEEE.

In this sample, this clonotype turned up many times. The V call is TRBV28, the J call TRBJ2-4; unclear D gene. Germline lookup yields CDR1 MDHEN and CDR2 SYDVKM. V was trimmed by 2 bases and J by 6 bases, leaving 14 bases between them. The CDR3 runs to 15 residues. CDR3 amino acids: CASSLAQVWSNIQYF. In DNA form, the CDR3 reads TGTGCCAGCAGTTTAGCCCAGGTCTGGTCAAACATTCAGTACTTC.

This clonotype appeared a few times. V and J are TRBV6-2 or TRBV6-3 and TRBJ2-1, with 10 bases that match TRBD2. V dropped 0 bases and J dropped 7; count of bases not matched to a gene: 6. The CDR3 runs to 16 residues. The germline V gene has CDR1 MNHEY and CDR2 SVGEGT. CDR3 coding DNA: TGTGCCAGCAGTTACTCCGCTAGCGGGAGAGGGAATGAGCAGTTCTTC. Amino acids: CASSYSASGRGNEQFF.

This clonotype occurred a few times. The chain links TRBV21-1 to TRBJ2-1; TRBD1, the table's D call, was not compared with the DNA. TRBV21-1 is shown as a pseudogene. The CDR3 has 14 residues. Here the CDR3 DNA reads TGTGCCAGCGAATGGCAGGCCGGGTGGAATGAGCAGTTCTTC. Translating it yields CASEWQAGWNEQFF.

V gene TRBV19 combines with J gene TRBJ2-1, with 7 bases fitting TRBD2. Germline CDR1 reads LNHDA; CDR2 reads SQIVND (reference sequence). The CDR3 has 16 amino acids. The junction had 13 bases not matched to a gene; V was cut back by 4 bases and J by 7 bases. CDR3 DNA sequence: TGTGCCAGTAGTAACGCTTGGGAGGGCCCGGGGAATGAGCAGTTCTTC. Encoded protein: CASSNAWEGPGNEQFF. Supplemented by reference TRBV19 and TRBJ2-1, the full variable domain reads DGGITQSPKYLFRKEGQNVTLSCEQNLNHDAMYWYRQDPGQGLRLIYYSQIVNDFQKGDIAEGYSVSREKKESFPLTVTSAQKNPTAFYLCASSNAWEGPGNEQFFGPGTRLTVL.

This clonotype was observed many times. The chain has TRBV20-1 and TRBJ1-1; tentatively, D is TRBD1 (6 bases). The germline V gene has CDR1 DFQATT and CDR2 SNEGSKA (reference sequence). With 5 bases removed from V and 1 base from J, the gap between germline ends came to 8 bases. CDR3 length: 12 amino acids. The CDR3 coding sequence is TGCAGTGCTTCACAGGGGAACACTGAAGCTTTCTTT. As protein: CSASQGNTEAFF.

The chain has TRBV4-2 and TRBJ2-6; D may match TRBD1 or TRBD2 (7 bases each). The CDR3 extends over 17 amino acids. Germline CDR1 reads LGHNA; CDR2 reads YNFKEQ. V lost 0 bases to trimming and J lost 4 bases, with 13 bases between them. The DNA of the CDR3 is TGTGCCAGCAGCCAAGATCCAGGGGGGGACGGGGCCAACGTCCTGACTTTC. This translates into CASSQDPGGDGANVLTF.

This clonotype was observed a handful of times. The V gene is TRBV9, the J gene TRBJ2-6; D remains unclear. Per the germline V gene, CDR1 is SGDLS and CDR2 is YYNGEE. This CDR3 spans 14 amino acids. With 2 bases removed from V and 2 bases from J, the gap between germline ends came to 5 bases. The CDR3 is CASSVYPGANVLTF. In DNA, the CDR3 is TGTGCCAGCAGCGTCTACCCTGGGGCCAACGTCCTGACTTTC.

This clonotype was found many times. The J gene is TRBJ2-3, the V gene TRBV7-6; 11 bases match TRBD2. Germline CDR1 SGHVS, CDR2 FNYEAQ. The CDR3 runs to 16 residues. Trimming cost V 4 bases and J 4 bases; bases outside gene matches: 7. The CDR3 protein is CASSSQLAGVADTQYF. The CDR3 DNA sequence: TGTGCCAGCAGCTCCCAACTAGCGGGAGTTGCAGATACGCAGTATTTT.

This clonotype was observed a few times. This chain connects TRBV10-3 to TRBJ2-1; D is undetermined. Deletions cut 2 bases from V and 8 bases from J, with 7 bases between. There are 12 residues in the CDR3. The germline V gene has CDR1 ENHRY and CDR2 SYGVKD. DNA of the CDR3: TGTGCCATCAGTGAGATTGTTTATGAGCAGTTCTTC. It is translated as CAISEIVYEQFF.

In its sample, this clonotype was seen many times. The chain combines TRBV10-3 with TRBJ2-7; possibly TRBD1 or TRBD2 for D (5 bases each). CDR1 and CDR2 (germline): ENHRY, SYGVKD. This CDR3 spans 13 amino acids. Trimming removed 6 bases at V and 7 bases at J, with 16 bases between. The CDR3 DNA follows: TGTGCCATCAGCCAGGGATCGCCGGGGGAGCAGTACTTC. As protein: CAISQGSPGEQYF.

The rearrangement joins TRBV7-8 to TRBJ1-5; TRBD1 agrees at 8 bases. V was clipped by 5 bases and J by 0 bases; unmatched bases: 6. Germline CDR1 reads SGHVS; CDR2 reads FQNEAQ. This CDR3 is 16 amino acids long. For the CDR3, the DNA is TGTGCCAGCAGCAGAAGGGACAGGTATAGCAATCAGCCCCAGCATTTT. Its translation: CASSRRDRYSNQPQHF.

This clonotype was seen more than once but under ten times. This chain links TRBV30 with TRBJ2-5, with a weak D call TRBD1 (5 bases). CDR1 and CDR2 (germline): GTSNPN, SVGIG (reference sequence). Trimming stripped 3 bases from V and 5 bases from J, with 13 bases between. The CDR3 is 13 amino acids. The DNA of the CDR3 is TGTGCCTGGAGCTTGAATAGGGGCGAGACCCAGTACTTC. As protein: CAWSLNRGETQYF.

The chain links TRBV11-2 to TRBJ2-3, with no clear D. Per the germline V gene, CDR1 is SGHAT and CDR2 is FQNNGV. Trimming shortened V by 6 bases and J by 0 bases, and 13 bases separated the two germline ends. This CDR3 is built from 15 residues. The CDR3 DNA sequence: TGTGCCAGCAGTACACCAGGTGGTAGCACAGATACGCAGTATTTT. Amino acids: CASSTPGGSTDTQYF.

The genes are TRBV4-2 and TRBJ2-7; D unclear. There are 16 residues in the CDR3. CDR1 and CDR2 from the germline V gene are LGHNA and YNFKEQ. V gave up 1 base and J gave up 4 bases, with 17 bases separating them. CDR3 in DNA: TGTGCCAGCAGCCAAGCCCGGGTCCCAACTGGGTACGAGCAGTACTTC. This codes for CASSQARVPTGYEQYF.

V is TRBV2 and J is TRBJ2-2; 9 bases match TRBD2. J was trimmed by 3 bases and V by 3 bases; bases with no gene match: 2. The germline V gene encodes CDR1 SNHLY and CDR2 FYNNEI. This CDR3 has 15 residues. DNA for the CDR3: TGTGCCAGCAGTGATCAGCGGGAGGACACCGGGGAGCTGTTTTTT. Its protein product is CASSDQREDTGELFF. The whole variable domain, filled in from reference TRBV2 and TRBJ2-2, reads EPEVTQTPSHQVTQMGQEVILRCVPISNHLYFYWYRQILGQKVEFLVSFYNNEISEKSEIFDDQFSVERPDGSNFTLKIRSTKLEDSAMYFCASSDQREDTGELFFGEGSRLTVL.

The sample holds a few counts of this clonotype. The chain combines TRBV7-7 with TRBJ2-3, with D unclear. CDR1 is SSHAT and CDR2 is FNYEAQ in the germline V gene (reference sequence). This CDR3 is 16 amino acids long. Trimming shortened V by 1 base and J by 1 base, and 12 bases separated the two germline ends. DNA of the CDR3: TGTGCCAGCAGCTTAGGGCGACTCTGGGGCACAGATACGCAGTATTTT. Its protein product is CASSLGRLWGTDTQYF. The entire variable domain, with the rest obtained from reference TRBV7-7 and TRBJ2-3, is as follows: GAGVSQSPRYKVTKRGQDVTLRCDPISSHATLYWYQQALGQGPEFLTYFNYEAQPDKSGLPSDRFSAERPEGSISTLTIQRTEQRDSAMYRCASSLGRLWGTDTQYFGPGTRLTVL.

This clonotype was observed a few times. The chain uses TRBV7-8 and TRBJ1-6; D is ambiguous. This CDR3 contains 15 residues. Between the trimmed V and J ends, which lost 5 bases and 1 base, there was a span of 9 bases. Germline CDR1 is SGHVS and CDR2 is FQNEAQ. CDR3 loop: CASSPGWSYNSPLHF. The CDR3 nucleotides read TGTGCCAGCAGCCCGGGGTGGTCCTATAATTCACCCCTCCACTTT.

The CDR3, as DNA: TGTGCGAGCGCAGGGCGCTCCTACAATGAGCAGTTCTTC. Translating gives CASAGRSYNEQFF. V is TRBV3-1 and J is TRBJ2-1; D possibly corresponds to TRBD1 (5 bases). The CDR3 is 13 residues long. The germline V gene encodes CDR1 LGHDT and CDR2 YNNKEL (reference sequence).

This clonotype was seen a handful of times. This chain uses TRBV7-2 with TRBJ2-3; D gene uncertain. Germline V lookup: CDR1 SGHTA, CDR2 FQGNSA. V was clipped by 7 bases and J by 0 bases, with 11 bases between them. The CDR3 contains 14 residues. DNA for the CDR3: TGTGCCAGCATGGGCACAGTCAGCACAGATACGCAGTATTTT. As protein: CASMGTVSTDTQYF.

This clonotype came up many times. V gene TRBV7-7 combines with J gene TRBJ2-5, with D possibly being TRBD1 (7 bases). The CDR3 is 13 residues long. The V gene's germline CDR1 is SSHAT and CDR2 FNYEAQ (reference sequence). CDR3 region: CASSGGSVETQYF. The CDR3 coding sequence is TGTGCATCATCAGGGGGGAGTGTGGAGACCCAGTACTTC.

The J gene is TRBJ1-5, the V gene TRBV7-9; the D gene is possibly TRBD1 (6 bases). Germline V lookup: CDR1 SEHNR, CDR2 FQNEAQ (reference sequence). Trimming cost V 5 bases and J 4 bases, with 9 bases left between them. The CDR3 has 13 amino acids. The CDR3 sequence is CASSRDTNQPQHF. CDR3 DNA sequence: TGTGCCAGCAGCCGGGACACAAATCAGCCCCAGCATTTT. Full variable domain (missing parts from reference TRBV7-9 and TRBJ1-5): DTGVSQNPRHKITKRGQNVTFRCDPISEHNRLYWYRQTLGQGPEFLTYFQNEAQLEKSRLLSDRFSAERPKGSFSTLEIQRTEQGDSAMYLCASSRDTNQPQHFGDGTRLSIL.

This clonotype was recorded many times. The chain is built from TRBV7-2 and TRBJ2-3; D is unresolved. V was cut by 2 bases and J by 1 base, with 4 bases left in between. The CDR3 is 13 residues long. In germline, CDR1 is SGHTA, CDR2 FQGNSA. The CDR3 spells CASSLFGTDTQYF. CDR3 nucleotides: TGTGCCAGCAGCTTATTTGGCACAGATACGCAGTATTTT.

J is TRBJ1-5 and V is TRBV6-2 or TRBV6-3; D might be TRBD1 (5 bases). V lost 5 bases and J 4 bases, leaving 15 bases between the germline ends. The CDR3 has 15 residues. Germline V gene sequence: CDR1 MNHEY, CDR2 SVGEGT. CDR3 in DNA: TGTGCCAGCAGTGCGGGACTTACGACGAATCAGCCCCAGCATTTT. Amino acids: CASSAGLTTNQPQHF.

A few counts support this clonotype. This rearrangement joins TRBV7-9 to TRBJ2-1; no definite D call. V dropped 6 bases and J dropped 8 bases, with 20 bases sitting between them. Germline V gene lookup returns CDR1 SEHNR and CDR2 FQNEAQ (reference sequence). The CDR3 contains 15 residues. CDR3 sequence (DNA): TGTGCCAGCAGTCAACGGGCCACGACGAACGATGAGCAGTTCTTC. This codes for CASSQRATTNDEQFF.